Detailed here is one TCR beta chain. Its antigen remains unknown. This CDR3 has 16 amino acids. Germline V CDR1 and CDR2: SGHAT, FQNNGV. The J segment lost 5 bases and the V segment lost 5 bases, leaving 10 bases of the junction unmatched. The data derive from a study of T cell responses to AZD1222 COVID-19 vaccine. Study outcomes and limitations: Spike as a whole was targeted by vaccine-associated CD4 TCRs, dominant at 160-218 and 743-854.

Here immunoSEQ multiplex PCR was the method, and the copy in TCRdb shows in-frame clones only, minus some. The sample carries about 180,000 clones, around 90% recorded once. The material was peripheral blood, obtained 28 days after the second dose of the MenACWY control vaccine. The chain uses TRBV11-2 and TRBJ2-5; the match to TRBD1 covers 11 bases. The receptor's source is an adult who received the MenACWY meningococcal vaccine as a control. The CDR3 here is CASSPSLRDRGETQYF. CDR3 in DNA: TGTGCCAGCAGCCCCTCCCTCCGGGACAGGGGGGAGACCCAGTACTTC.